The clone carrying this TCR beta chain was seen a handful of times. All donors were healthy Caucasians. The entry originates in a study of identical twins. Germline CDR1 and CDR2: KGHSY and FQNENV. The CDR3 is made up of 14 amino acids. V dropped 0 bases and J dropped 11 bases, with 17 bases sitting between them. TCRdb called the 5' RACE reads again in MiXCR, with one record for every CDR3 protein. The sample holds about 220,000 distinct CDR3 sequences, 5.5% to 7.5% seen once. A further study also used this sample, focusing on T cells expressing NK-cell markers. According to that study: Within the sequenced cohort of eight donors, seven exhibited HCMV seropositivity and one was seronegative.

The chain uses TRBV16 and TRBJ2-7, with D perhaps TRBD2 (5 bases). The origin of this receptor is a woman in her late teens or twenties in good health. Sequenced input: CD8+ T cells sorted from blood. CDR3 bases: TGTGCCAGCAGCCAATCGATGGCTGGTCCGCGGGAGTACTTC. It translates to CASSQSMAGPREYF.